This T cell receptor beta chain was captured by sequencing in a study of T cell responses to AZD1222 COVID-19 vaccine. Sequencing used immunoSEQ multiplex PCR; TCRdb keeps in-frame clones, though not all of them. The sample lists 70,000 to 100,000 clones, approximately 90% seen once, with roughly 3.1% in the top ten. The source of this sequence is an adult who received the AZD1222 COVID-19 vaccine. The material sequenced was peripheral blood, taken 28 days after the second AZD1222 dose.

CDR3 amino acids: CASWIGMGEQYF. The CDR3 DNA is TGTGCCAGCTGGATTGGGATGGGCGAGCAGTACTTC. The V call is TRBV27, the J call TRBJ2-7; D is ambiguous. Germline loops: CDR1 MNHEY, CDR2 SMNVEV (reference sequence). This CDR3 contains 12 residues. V lost 8 bases and J 6 bases, leaving 14 bases between the germline ends.